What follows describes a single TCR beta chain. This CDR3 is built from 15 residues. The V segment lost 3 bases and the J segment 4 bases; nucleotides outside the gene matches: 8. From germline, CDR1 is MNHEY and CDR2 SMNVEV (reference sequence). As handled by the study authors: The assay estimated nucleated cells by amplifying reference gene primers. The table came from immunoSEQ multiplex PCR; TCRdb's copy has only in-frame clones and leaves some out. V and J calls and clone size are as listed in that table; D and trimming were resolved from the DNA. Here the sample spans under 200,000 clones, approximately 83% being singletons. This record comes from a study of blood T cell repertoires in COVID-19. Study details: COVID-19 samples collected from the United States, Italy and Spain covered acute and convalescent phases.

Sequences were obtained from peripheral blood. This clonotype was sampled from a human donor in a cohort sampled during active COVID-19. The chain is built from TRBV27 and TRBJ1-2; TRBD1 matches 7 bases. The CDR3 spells CASSFSTGTLYGYTF. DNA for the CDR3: TGTGCCAGCAGTTTTTCGACAGGGACCCTCTATGGCTACACCTTC.